This T cell receptor (beta chain) emerged from a study of identical twins. Study-level findings and limits: Insertions ran lower in abundant cord blood beta clonotypes, though not in memory repertoires.

The authors used template switching to add a universal primer site and gave cDNA unique molecular identifiers. TCRdb independently ran MiXCR on the 5' RACE reads; one entry per CDR3 protein. The data show just under 650,000 distinct CDR3 sequences, with around 7.5% seen just once and 1.5% to 2% held by the top ten. This clonotype was detected ten times or more. Its antigen is as yet unknown. The CDR3 contains 15 residues. Germline V CDR1 and CDR2: SGHVS, FQNEAQ. Trimming at V came to 6 bases and at J to 4 bases, leaving 10 bases not matched to a gene. A further study also used this sample, focusing on yellow fever vaccine responses in identical twins.

This clonotype originated in a woman aged 18-29 years in good health. The rearrangement links TRBV7-8 to TRBJ1-1; 8 bases fit TRBD1. The specimen was PBMCs. CDR3 sequence reads: CASSTFGQGFTEAFF. The CDR3 DNA is TGTGCCAGCAGTACTTTTGGACAGGGTTTCACTGAAGCTTTCTTT.